The T cell receptor beta chain under discussion was sequenced for a study of shared clonotypes between healthy human individuals (dated by TCRdb to the early 2020s). Study-level background: The cohort comprised a couple of women and a few men aged 18 to 49 years. For each donor, CD4 naive and CD4 memory were each run on three plates, CD8 naive on two plates, and CD8 memory on one plate. To estimate repertoire size and how much clonotype sharing occurs between individuals, the study deeply sequenced the blood TCR repertoires of a handful of healthy adults. Different laboratories and diverse techniques were used to prepare libraries and sequence TCR repertoires, to increase sequencing depth and limit assay-specific biases. Leukapheresis yielded between about 0.9 and 9 billion PBMCs per donor.

As concerns this clone: No antigen is known for it. The sample holds no much larger clone one base away, and base qualities are not on file.

The donors were healthy, HIV-negative adults with no recently reported acute infections or vaccinations. Only Caucasian adults living in Nashville, Tennessee, USA were represented among the donors. CD4+ T cells were enriched through magnetic negative selection, after which naive cells were positively selected on CD45RA and the remaining negative fraction served as the memory subset. After blood collection by leukapheresis, PBMCs were isolated using Ficoll-Histopaque density gradient centrifugation and then cryopreserved in the vapor phase of liquid nitrogen. Analytical flow cytometry was used to check the purity and quantity of each magnetically sorted T cell population. Each sorted fraction had its genomic DNA isolated and then quantified by UV absorbance on a Nanodrop 2000c. General findings and caveats noted by the study authors: Compared with non-shared clonotypes, clonotypes shared by all four sorted-subset donors had higher generation probabilities. Even with the large sequencing depth, rarefaction of the sorted-subset datasets indicated that sequencing was incomplete. Based on pairwise subsampling, the degree of clonotype sharing among donors was expected to be affected by sequencing depth. Estimated clonotype richness was generally larger for naive than for memory subsets. Sampling was restricted to blood, and TCR repertoires in tissues likely differ from the TCR repertoires found in blood. Because the study included a small number of donors, the genetic and exposure-history diversity represented was limited. Across four donors, 5% to 6% of naive CD4, around 3.3% of naive CD8, under 2.5% of memory CD4, and 0.3% to 0.45% of memory CD8 clonotypes were shared.

TCR CDR3 regions were amplified from genomic DNA by multiplex PCR using the deep immunoSEQ assay. For each cell subset, the extracted genomic DNA was distributed evenly across all wells of several immunoSEQ 96-well plates, and each plate served as one replicate. Each replicate PCR for sorted subsets received around 0.2 ug genomic DNA, equal to about 30,000 T cell genomes. Purified libraries were measured with a Qubit 3.0 fluorometer, size-checked on a Bioanalyzer 2100, and measured again with the KAPA Library Quantification kit. Every immunoSEQ 96-well plate was sequenced on a separate single-read 150-cycle Illumina NextSeq 550 flow cell. From the authors' description of their analysis: Because the immunoSEQ output held only junctional sequences and lacked quality scores, the filtering could not match the filtering applied to full-length reads. To assign V/J genes and CDR3, sequences were annotated using PyIR, a Python wrapper for IgBLAST v1.9, with IMGT germline references. Reads were filtered out if the reads had weak V/J assignments (E-value above 1e-6), no CDR3, stop codons, out-of-frame junctions, or ambiguous translated residues. V3J clonotypes were defined as sequences sharing an identical inferred V gene, J gene, and CDR3 amino acid sequence. To compute the percentage overlap between repertoires, the number of shared unique clonotypes was divided by the size of the smaller repertoire. Three approaches were used to assess repertoire richness: RTK rarefaction, the Chao1 estimator, and Recon v2.1 estimates of unobserved clonotypes. For all TCRbeta clonotypes obtained by the gDNA method from a few donors, generation probabilities were computed with OLGA. The immuneACCESS repertoire file appears here via TCRdb, limited to in-frame rearrangements. These files lack a portion of the clones; in checked studies, under half of the deficit traces to unresolved V genes, and the cause of the others is not known. That table gives V, J and clone size, and the DNA gave D and trimming. This sample has approximately 940,000 clones in its table, and 70% to 85% of those were observed once. Around 1.5% of the sample lies in the top ten.

The CDR3 sequence holds 15 residues, the cysteine and phenylalanine included. Only the CDR3 DNA stays, 45 bases, in frame from base 1. The V end loses 0 bases and the J end loses 1 base, and a stretch of 10 bases separates them. Based on the germline V gene, the CDR1 and CDR2 sequences are SGDLS and YYNGEE. The V and J segments used are TRBV9 and TRBJ1-1, and TRBD1 may be the D gene, going by 6 matching bases. Sequenced sample: memory CD4+ T cells sorted from blood. The cell subset or site label on this specimen signifies: CD45RA-negative fraction. This clonotype originated in a man between 18 and 29 years old in good health. The CDR3 protein is CASSVVGGRNTEAFF. The DNA reads as follows: TGTGCCAGCAGCGTAGTAGGGGGGAGGAACACTGAAGCTTTCTTT.